A selection of T cell receptor beta chains follows, all from one sample in a study of blood T cell repertoires in COVID-19. Method: immunoSEQ multiplex PCR; TCRdb's copy keeps in-frame clones and lacks some. The repertoire holds roughly 40,000 clones, with 81% as singletons. The sample consisted of peripheral blood. Source of these receptors: a man older than 75 with active or convalescent COVID-19. The CDR3 runs from the conserved cysteine through the conserved F or W.

CDR3: CASREQGTANTEAFF
V: TRBV7-6
J: TRBJ1-1

CDR3: CASRRDRYTGELFF
V: TRBV6-4
J: TRBJ2-2

CDR3: CASSLYSSGRSETQYF
V: TRBV7-2
J: TRBJ2-5

CDR3: CASRGRLGQTYEQYF
V: TRBV6-5
J: TRBJ2-7

CDR3: CASSRSGVGEKLFF
V: TRBV7-9
J: TRBJ1-4

CDR3: CASSWDRAQTAIYF
V: TRBV11-2
J: TRBJ1-3

CDR3: CASSFLLAGVRNEQFF
V: TRBV7-9
J: TRBJ2-1

CDR3: CASSEGIPSGTSGTAKNIQYF
V: TRBV4-1
J: TRBJ2-4

CDR3: CASSDDRGNQPQHF
V: TRBV6-1
J: TRBJ1-5

CDR3: CASSLTYRGGLTEAFF
V: TRBV19
J: TRBJ1-1

CDR3: CASSLGLASDTQYF
V: TRBV7-9
J: TRBJ2-3

CDR3: CAWSLPRLAVSYEQYF
V: TRBV30
J: TRBJ2-7

CDR3: CASSRTGPGELFF
V: TRBV6-5
J: TRBJ2-2

CDR3: CAISESSLNYGYTF
V: TRBV10-3
J: TRBJ1-2

CDR3: CASTLAGVGEQYF
V: TRBV9
J: TRBJ2-7

CDR3: CASSLSQNTEAFF
V: TRBV7-3
J: TRBJ1-1

CDR3: CASSSSGQGGYEQYF
V: TRBV7-9
J: TRBJ2-7

CDR3: CASSLRQNTEAFF
V: TRBV6-5
J: TRBJ1-1

CDR3: CSVGSSERETQYF
V: TRBV29-1
J: TRBJ2-5

CDR3: CASRSSGVNSPLHF
V: TRBV27
J: TRBJ1-6

CDR3: CASSLRDNSYNEQFF
V: TRBV6-2/TRBV6-3
J: TRBJ2-1

CDR3: CASSAGVWEKNIQYF
V: TRBV7-3
J: TRBJ2-4

CDR3: CASSQEIPAYTEAFF
V: TRBV4-1
J: TRBJ1-1

CDR3: CATSRVGQPNTEAFF
V: TRBV15
J: TRBJ1-1

CDR3: CASSLAGQGLGYNEQFF
V: TRBV7-2
J: TRBJ2-1

CDR3: CSVDKLAGVYNEQFF
V: TRBV29-1
J: TRBJ2-1

CDR3: CASSQYRGEAFF
V: TRBV3-1/TRBV3-2
J: TRBJ1-1

CDR3: CASSSGHDSNQPQHF
V: TRBV11-2
J: TRBJ1-5

CDR3: CASRGGGTEAFF
V: TRBV11-3
J: TRBJ1-1

CDR3: CASSIGQRGGTDTQYF
V: TRBV19
J: TRBJ2-3

CDR3: CASSQDIRANQPQHF
V: TRBV4-3
J: TRBJ1-5

CDR3: CASSPPGGSGKYEQYF
V: TRBV18
J: TRBJ2-7

CDR3: CASETGVYGYTF
V: TRBV6-6
J: TRBJ1-2

CDR3: CASSVGPGLAGGVEQFF
V: TRBV9
J: TRBJ2-1

CDR3: CASSRRNGTRGKNEQFF
V: TRBV11-3
J: TRBJ2-1

CDR3: CATPRARMGAGREYNEQFF
V: TRBV3-1/TRBV3-2
J: TRBJ2-1

CDR3: CASSPQVGNTIYF
V: TRBV6-5
J: TRBJ1-3

CDR3: CASKGLANTGELFF
V: TRBV30
J: TRBJ2-2

CDR3: CASSYSRQGDSPLHF
V: TRBV6-5
J: TRBJ1-6

CDR3: CASKRQGEISYEQYF
V: TRBV6-5
J: TRBJ2-7

CDR3: CASSLEGTGYGYTF
V: TRBV5-1
J: TRBJ1-2

CDR3: CASSLVSPASGGPEYF
V: TRBV7-8
J: TRBJ2-5

CDR3: CASSRGQGSTGELFF
V: TRBV18
J: TRBJ2-2

CDR3: CASSPDRPTEAFF
V: TRBV5-1
J: TRBJ1-1

CDR3: CASSWGGSGTEAFF
V: TRBV7-2
J: TRBJ1-1

CDR3: CASSRNLLGPLEAFF
V: TRBV4-3
J: TRBJ2-1

CDR3: CASSLTRDSTDTQYF
V: TRBV7-2
J: TRBJ2-3

CDR3: CASKGNRGRTDTQYF
V: TRBV19
J: TRBJ2-3

CDR3: CASSPRGEGTEAFF
V: TRBV9
J: TRBJ1-1

CDR3: CASSSGQGAPYGYTF
V: TRBV19
J: TRBJ1-2

CDR3: CASSLTGGVEQYF
V: TRBV5-8
J: TRBJ2-7

CDR3: CASSPRETGAYEQYF
V: TRBV18
J: TRBJ2-7

CDR3: CASSSTSGRPSYNEQFF
V: TRBV9
J: TRBJ2-1

CDR3: CASGGQANEKLFF
V: TRBV6-6
J: TRBJ1-4

CDR3: CASSIQGLGNSPLHF
V: TRBV14
J: TRBJ1-6